Detailed here is one TCR beta chain. The data derive from a study of blood T cell repertoires in COVID-19. Study in general: Sources were T cells, B-cell-depleted T cells, or PBMCs; the material itself was cDNA or gDNA.

V was pared by 2 bases and J by 4 bases, with 8 bases between. The CDR3 totals 13 residues. CDR1 and CDR2 from the germline V gene are SSHAT and FNYEAQ (reference sequence). The data were produced by immunoSEQ multiplex PCR, yet TCRdb's version contains in-frame clones alone and is incomplete. Among 240,000 or so clones listed, 75% to 90% were seen once. The sequenced material came from peripheral blood. The chain combines TRBV7-7 with TRBJ2-5; D is perhaps TRBD1 (5 bases). This TCR was sampled from a woman aged 55-70 years with active or convalescent COVID-19. The CDR3, as DNA: TGTGCCAGCAGCTTAAGTCAGGGAGAGACCCAGTACTTC. Residues: CASSLSQGETQYF.